A single sample gave rise to the 30 T cell receptor beta chains below, sequenced in a study of Graves' ophthalmopathy and Graves' hyperthyroidism (dated by TCRdb to 2016 to 2019). These reads were obtained on an Illumina HiSeq 2000. TCR beta CDR3 regions were amplified from RNA transcripts for repertoire sequencing. A first-round RT-PCR used HTBI primers with the Qiagen OneStep RT-PCR kit, followed by a second-round multiplex PCR, size selection and purification. The public sequencing data were trimmed at Q25 with fastp and processed into clonotypes with MiXCR by TCRdb, which kept only in-frame beta chains. CDR3 protein sequences are deduplicated, and each keeps its most common genes and DNA. This sample lists about 740,000 distinct CDR3 sequences; roughly 41% were detected once. The leading ten clones occupy less than 55% of the sample. The specimen was peripheral blood. The receptors originated from an adult man with Graves' ophthalmopathy.

The V gene is TRBV25-1, the J gene TRBJ2-2; no definite D call. Between the trimmed V and J ends, which lost 6 bases and 8 bases, there was a span of 16 bases. CDR1 and CDR2 from the germline V gene are MGHDK and SYGVNS. There are 14 residues in the CDR3. The CDR3 DNA sequence: TGTGCCAGCAGCCAAGAAGTCTCGGTTGGGGAGCTGTTTTTT. Its translation is CASSQEVSVGELFF.

The chain has TRBV6-6 and TRBJ1-1; 8 bases line up with TRBD1. V gave up 2 bases and J gave up 5 bases; unmatched junction bases: 10. Germline CDR1 reads MNHNY; CDR2 reads SVGAGI (reference sequence). The CDR3 is 16 amino acids. The CDR3 region is CASSYLQGEGWTEAFF. CDR3 DNA: TGTGCCAGCAGTTACCTACAGGGGGAAGGGTGGACTGAAGCTTTCTTT.

This chain connects TRBV7-9 to TRBJ1-1; D is possibly TRBD1 (5 bases). CDR3 size: 14 residues. Germline V lookup: CDR1 SEHNR, CDR2 FQNEAQ (reference sequence). V was cut by 0 bases and J by 4 bases, with 9 bases left in between. CDR3 nucleotides: TGTGCCAGCAGCTTAGCCAGGGAGGTCACTGAAGCTTTCTTT. Its translation is CASSLAREVTEAFF.

This clonotype was seen repeatedly, ten times or more. V and J are TRBV7-9 and TRBJ2-2; 8 bases are a match to TRBD2. This CDR3 spans 14 amino acids. Germline CDR1 reads SEHNR; CDR2 reads FQNEAQ (reference sequence). V lost 10 bases to trimming and J lost 7 bases; unmatched junction nucleotides: 11. The CDR3 spells CATNPAGAVGELFF. CDR3 coding DNA: TGTGCCACCAACCCAGCGGGAGCGGTCGGGGAGCTGTTTTTT.

V usage is TRBV11-2 and J usage is TRBJ1-3; D might be TRBD1 (5 bases). The CDR3 totals 21 residues. The germline V and J ends were trimmed by 2 bases and 0 bases, with 26 bases remaining between them. Germline V gives CDR1 SGHAT, CDR2 FQNNGV. CDR3 nucleotide sequence: TGTGCCAGCAGCTTAAATCCCGCGCAGGGTATTTTTTCGAGCTCTGGAAACACCATATATTTT. Amino acid sequence: CASSLNPAQGIFSSSGNTIYF. The full variable domain, its missing parts supplied by reference TRBV11-2 and TRBJ1-3, is EAGVAQSPRYKIIEKRQSVAFWCNPISGHATLYWYQQILGQGPKLLIQFQNNGVVDDSQLPKDRFSAERLKGVDSTLKIQPAKLEDSAVYLCASSLNPAQGIFSSSGNTIYFGEGSWLTVV.

The rearrangement links TRBV3-1 to TRBJ1-1; perhaps TRBD1 as D (5 bases). The V gene lost 0 bases and the J gene lost 5 bases, with 16 bases spanning the gap. Germline V gene data show CDR1 as LGHDT and CDR2 as YNNKEL (reference sequence). There are 16 residues in the CDR3. The CDR3 DNA is TGTGCCAGCAGCCAAGATCTCGGCAGGGAAGGAACTGAAGCTTTCTTT. Translation gives CASSQDLGREGTEAFF.

In its sample, this clonotype was seen many times. This sequence joins TRBV7-6 and TRBJ2-5; D call uncertain. From germline, CDR1 is SGHVS and CDR2 FNYEAQ. This CDR3 region has 12 residues. Trimming took 5 bases from V and 2 from J, leaving 6 bases between them. The CDR3 DNA reads as TGTGCCAGCAGCACGCGACAAGAGACCCAGTACTTC. It translates to CASSTRQETQYF.

This clonotype was detected a few times. The chain links TRBV7-2 to TRBJ1-2; D is uncertain. There are 14 residues in the CDR3. From germline, CDR1 is SGHTA and CDR2 FQGNSA. The germline V and J ends were trimmed by 5 bases and 4 bases, with 14 bases remaining between them. The CDR3 spells CASSLPGNRYGYTF. CDR3 coding DNA: TGTGCCAGCAGCCTACCGGGAAATCGCTATGGCTACACCTTC.

This clonotype was detected ten times or more. This chain links TRBV29-1 with TRBJ1-1; no definite D call. V was clipped by 5 bases and J by 6 bases, with 25 bases between them. CDR1 and CDR2 from the germline V gene are SQVTM and ANQGSEA. CDR3 length equals 16 residues. The CDR3 loop reads CSVWGIGRRLRSEAFF. The CDR3 DNA reads TGCAGCGTTTGGGGTATAGGTCGACGCTTACGCTCTGAAGCTTTCTTT. The full variable domain, its missing parts supplied by reference TRBV29-1 and TRBJ1-1, is SAVISQKPSRDICQRGTSLTIQCQVDSQVTMMFWYRQQPGQSLTLIATANQGSEATYESGFVIDKFPISRPNLTFSTLTVSNMSPEDSSIYLCSVWGIGRRLRSEAFFGQGTRLTVV.

The genes are TRBV7-9 and TRBJ1-2; 7 bases align to TRBD1. The CDR3 has 15 amino acids. The germline gives CDR1 SEHNR, CDR2 FQNEAQ (reference sequence). With V trimmed by 2 bases and J by 6 bases, 9 bases remained unmatched. CDR3 DNA: TGTGCCAGCAGCTTAACCAAGGGGACAGTAGATGGCTACACCTTC. It codes for CASSLTKGTVDGYTF. The full variable domain, rest sourced from reference TRBV7-9 and TRBJ1-2, is DTGVSQNPRHKITKRGQNVTFRCDPISEHNRLYWYRQTLGQGPEFLTYFQNEAQLEKSRLLSDRFSAERPKGSFSTLEIQRTEQGDSAMYLCASSLTKGTVDGYTFGSGTRLTVV.

The chain has TRBV7-3 and TRBJ2-7, with D perhaps matching TRBD2 (5 bases). The J call is in doubt because the DNA end fits TRBJ2-1 better. The CDR3 is made up of 15 amino acids. Germline V gene data show CDR1 as SGHTA and CDR2 as FQGTGA. In DNA, the CDR3 is TGTGCCAGCAGCCCCGCTAGGAGTTTGCGGGATGAGCAGTTCTTC. It yields the protein CASSPARSLRDEQFF.

This clonotype has a count of ten or more. In DNA, the CDR3 is TGTGCCATCACCCCTAGTCAGGGGGCAACATCTGGGGCCAACGTCCTGACTTTC. Its protein is CAITPSQGATSGANVLTF. The chain uses TRBV10-3 and TRBJ2-6; 8 positions match TRBD1. V lost 7 bases, J lost 1 base, and 12 bases stayed unmatched. The CDR3 is made up of 18 amino acids. Germline V gene data show CDR1 as ENHRY and CDR2 as SYGVKD.

This clonotype came up a few times. The chain employs TRBV29-1 and TRBJ2-3; D assignment may be TRBD1 or TRBD2 (6 bases each). V was pared by 4 bases and J by 6 bases, with 11 bases between. Germline CDR1 SQVTM, CDR2 ANQGSEA. This CDR3 contains 12 residues. This chain's CDR3 is CSVGGARDTQYF. The CDR3 DNA reads TGCAGCGTTGGGGGGGCGAGGGATACGCAGTATTTT.

The V and J genes are TRBV20-1 and TRBJ1-2; possible D gene TRBD1, 6 bases. The V gene's germline CDR1 is DFQATT and CDR2 SNEGSKA (reference sequence). The CDR3 runs 15 residues. V dropped 6 bases and J dropped 0 bases, with 17 bases sitting between them. The CDR3 DNA reads as TGCAGTGCGGCCGACGACGGACAGACTAACTATGGCTACACCTTC. Translated: CSAADDGQTNYGYTF.

Remarks on this clonotype: Just one base apart from a much larger clone, this may be a read error. CDR3 sequence: CASSPQAGGTDGYTF. DNA for the CDR3: TGTGCCAGCAGCCCGCAGGCAGGAGGGACTGACGGCTACACCTTC. This chain links TRBV19 with TRBJ1-2; D is perhaps TRBD1 (5 bases). The V end lost 9 bases, the J end lost 8 bases, and 25 bases lay between the germline ends. CDR3 length: 15 residues. Germline loops: CDR1 LNHDA, CDR2 SQIVND (reference sequence).

The chain uses TRBV7-2 and TRBJ1-1; 10 bases match TRBD1. The CDR3 totals 17 residues. The germline V gene encodes CDR1 SGHTA and CDR2 FQGNSA. V was clipped by 1 base and J by 3 bases; unmatched bases: 8. The CDR3 nucleotides are TGTGCCAGCAGCTTAGTGGGGACAGGGGTTATACACACTGAAGCTTTCTTT. It codes for CASSLVGTGVIHTEAFF.

This clonotype has more than one count but fewer than ten. The chain employs TRBV9 and TRBJ2-2; 12 nucleotides match TRBD2. Germline values: CDR1 SGDLS, CDR2 YYNGEE. Trimming took 4 bases from V and 5 from J; bases not matched to a gene: 6. The CDR3 is 16 residues long. The CDR3 protein is CASSSTSGGFTGELFF. The CDR3 DNA sequence: TGTGCCAGCAGCTCGACTAGCGGGGGATTTACCGGGGAGCTGTTTTTT. Variable domain in full (rest from reference TRBV9 and TRBJ2-2): DSGVTQTPKHLITATGQRVTLRCSPRSGDLSVYWYQQSLDQGLQFLIQYYNGEERAKGNILERFSAQQFPDLHSELNLSSLELGDSALYFCASSSTSGGFTGELFFGEGSRLTVL.

The table lists this clonotype with many counts. The chain has TRBV20-1 and TRBJ1-1, with TRBD1 matching 7 bases. With V trimmed by 4 bases and J by 7 bases, 6 bases remained unmatched. CDR3 size: 12 residues. CDR1 and CDR2 (germline): DFQATT, SNEGSKA (reference sequence). The chain's CDR3 is CSATDRDDEAFF. CDR3 nucleotide sequence: TGCAGTGCTACCGACAGGGATGATGAAGCTTTCTTT.

In its sample, this clonotype was seen a few times. The rearrangement uses TRBV20-1 and TRBJ2-5; 9 bases align to TRBD1. CDR3 length: 15 amino acids. Germline CDR1 is DFQATT and CDR2 is SNEGSKA (reference sequence). The V segment lost 5 bases and the J segment 5 bases; nucleotides outside the gene matches: 12. The DNA of the CDR3 is TGCAGTGCTGGGGGGGTGGGACAGGGTAAGGAGACCCAGTACTTC. The encoded protein is CSAGGVGQGKETQYF.

The chain uses TRBV10-2 and TRBJ1-6; TRBD1 is a possible D gene (5 bases). Trimming removed 6 bases from V and 2 bases from J, with 11 bases in between. Germline V gene lookup returns CDR1 WSHSY and CDR2 SAAADI. The length of the CDR3 is 15 residues. Written as DNA, the CDR3 is TGCGCCAGCAGGGCGGAAGGGGCCTATAATTCACCCCTCCACTTT. This translates into CASRAEGAYNSPLHF.

V and J are TRBV7-6 and TRBJ2-5, with TRBD2 matching 9 bases. Germline V CDR1 and CDR2: SGHVS, FNYEAQ. The CDR3 is 17 residues long. J lost 1 base, V lost 1 base, and 7 bases had no gene match. The CDR3: CASSLGLAGRTQETQYF. DNA for the CDR3: TGTGCCAGCAGCTTAGGCCTAGCGGGGAGAACCCAAGAGACCCAGTACTTC.

This clonotype was counted at least ten times. This chain connects TRBV25-1 to TRBJ1-1; no clear D gene. V was shortened by 0 bases and J by 1 base, with 6 bases between the two germline ends. This CDR3 spans 14 amino acids. Germline CDR1 reads MGHDK; CDR2 reads SYGVNS. CDR3 amino acids: CASSEYTANTEAFF. The CDR3 DNA reads as TGTGCCAGCAGTGAATATACAGCGAACACTGAAGCTTTCTTT.

Many counts were recorded for this clonotype. This sequence joins TRBV10-3 and TRBJ1-1; maybe TRBD1 (5 bases). Germline values: CDR1 ENHRY, CDR2 SYGVKD. V was trimmed by 2 bases and J by 6 bases, leaving 16 bases between them. The CDR3 length is 15 residues. Written as DNA, the CDR3 is TGTGCCATCAGTGAGGTCCTAGGGGCTCTCCCTGAAGCTTTCTTT. This codes for CAISEVLGALPEAFF.

CDR3 residues: CSAANQGPNYGYTF. The CDR3 DNA sequence: TGCAGTGCTGCAAATCAGGGCCCTAACTATGGCTACACCTTC. V and J are TRBV20-1 and TRBJ1-2; possible D gene TRBD1, 5 bases. The ends were cut back, 5 bases at V and 0 bases at J, with 13 bases in the middle. The CDR3 length is 14 residues. Germline V gene sequence: CDR1 DFQATT, CDR2 SNEGSKA (reference sequence).

This clonotype was recorded at least ten times. J is TRBJ2-5 and V is TRBV2; TRBD1 might be the D (6 bases). Germline-derived CDR1 and CDR2 are SNHLY and FYNNEI. The CDR3 contains 15 residues. V dropped 4 bases and J dropped 5 bases, with 17 bases sitting between them. In DNA form, the CDR3 reads TGTGCCAGCAGTGTCCCCATAACAGGGTTGGAGACCCAGTACTTC. Protein product: CASSVPITGLETQYF.

There are a few counts of this clonotype. This chain joins TRBV20-1 and TRBJ1-6; D call uncertain. In germline, CDR1 is DFQATT, CDR2 SNEGSKA (reference sequence). The CDR3 loop spans 18 amino acids. V was shortened by 0 bases and J by 0 bases, with 15 bases between the two germline ends. The DNA of the CDR3 is TGCAGTGCTAGAGATAGAACGTATACAAGCTCCTATAATTCACCCCTCCACTTT. Its translation is CSARDRTYTSSYNSPLHF.

J is TRBJ2-3 and V is TRBV5-5, with 8 bases lining up with TRBD2. The V gene's germline CDR1 is SGHKS and CDR2 YYEKEE (reference sequence). The CDR3 totals 17 residues. V lost 4 bases to trimming and J lost 3 bases; unmatched junction nucleotides: 13. The CDR3 DNA sequence: TGTGCCAGCAGCCCATGGGTAGCGGGAATCGGTACAGATACGCAGTATTTT. As protein: CASSPWVAGIGTDTQYF.

This clonotype was seen at least ten times. A junction boundary mismatches the germline segment, possibly from a read error. V is TRBV20-1 and J is TRBJ1-4; the match to TRBD1 covers 7 bases. Germline lookup yields CDR1 DFQATT and CDR2 SNEGSKA (reference sequence). CDR3 length: 13 amino acids. CDR3 loop: CSAGDRVGEKLFF. DNA for the CDR3: TGCAGTGCTGGAGACAGGGTTGGTGAAAAACTGTTTTTT.

The V call is TRBV10-3, the J call TRBJ1-4; 7 bases map to TRBD1. The length of the CDR3 is 16 residues. Germline values: CDR1 ENHRY, CDR2 SYGVKD. With V trimmed by 10 bases and J by 3 bases, 14 bases remained unmatched. CDR3 coding DNA: TGTGCCACCAGGCGACAGGGTATGGGGGCTAATGAAAAACTGTTTTTT. Protein: CATRRQGMGANEKLFF.

CDR3 region: CASSQNTDNSPLHF. The CDR3 bases are TGTGCCAGCAGTCAAAACACCGATAATTCACCCCTCCACTTT. The chain uses TRBV12-3 or TRBV12-4 and TRBJ1-6; D is uncertain. Trimming stripped 5 bases from V and 5 bases from J, with 10 bases between. This CDR3 region has 14 residues.